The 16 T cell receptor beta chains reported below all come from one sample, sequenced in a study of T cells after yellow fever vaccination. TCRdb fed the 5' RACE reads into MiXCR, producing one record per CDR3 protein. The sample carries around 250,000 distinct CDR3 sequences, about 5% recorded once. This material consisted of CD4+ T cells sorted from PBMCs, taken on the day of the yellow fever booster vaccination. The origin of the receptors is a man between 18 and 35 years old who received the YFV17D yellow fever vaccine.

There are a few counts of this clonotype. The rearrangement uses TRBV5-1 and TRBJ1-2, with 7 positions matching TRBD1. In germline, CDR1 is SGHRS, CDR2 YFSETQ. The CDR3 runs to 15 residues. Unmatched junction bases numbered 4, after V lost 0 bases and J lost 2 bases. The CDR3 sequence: CASSLGPQGNYGYTF. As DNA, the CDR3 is TGCGCCAGCAGCTTGGGACCACAGGGGAACTATGGCTACACCTTC.

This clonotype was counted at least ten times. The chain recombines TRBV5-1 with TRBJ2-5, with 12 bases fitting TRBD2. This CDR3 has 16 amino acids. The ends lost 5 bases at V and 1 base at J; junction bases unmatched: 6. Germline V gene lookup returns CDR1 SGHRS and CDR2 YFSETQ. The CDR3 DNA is TGCGCCAGCAGACCCGGACTAGCGGGGTCCCAAGAGACCCAGTACTTC. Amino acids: CASRPGLAGSQETQYF.

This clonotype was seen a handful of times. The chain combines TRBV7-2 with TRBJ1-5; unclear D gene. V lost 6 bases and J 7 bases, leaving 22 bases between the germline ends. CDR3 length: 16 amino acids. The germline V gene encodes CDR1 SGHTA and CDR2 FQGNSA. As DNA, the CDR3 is TGTGCCAGCAGTCGATCGGACCGAGCGGCACGGCAGCCCCAGCATTTT. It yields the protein CASSRSDRAARQPQHF.

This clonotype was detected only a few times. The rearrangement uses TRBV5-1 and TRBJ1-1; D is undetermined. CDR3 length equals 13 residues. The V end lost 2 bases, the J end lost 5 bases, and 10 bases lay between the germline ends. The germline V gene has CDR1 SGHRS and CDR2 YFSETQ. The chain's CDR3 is CASSFVDDTEAFF. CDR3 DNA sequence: TGCGCCAGCAGCTTCGTCGACGATACTGAAGCTTTCTTT.

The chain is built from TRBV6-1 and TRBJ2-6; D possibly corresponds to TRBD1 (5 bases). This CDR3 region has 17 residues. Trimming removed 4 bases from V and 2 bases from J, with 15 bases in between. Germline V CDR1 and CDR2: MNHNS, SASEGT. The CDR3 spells CASSVRVELAGANVLTF. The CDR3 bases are TGTGCCAGCAGTGTCAGGGTAGAGCTAGCTGGGGCCAACGTCCTGACTTTC.

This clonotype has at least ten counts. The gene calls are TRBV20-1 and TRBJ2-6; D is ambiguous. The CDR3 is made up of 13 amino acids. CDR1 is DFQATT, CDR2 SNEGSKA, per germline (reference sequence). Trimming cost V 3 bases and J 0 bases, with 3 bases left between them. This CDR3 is CSARLSGANVLTF. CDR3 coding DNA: TGCAGTGCTAGGCTCTCTGGGGCCAACGTCCTGACTTTC.

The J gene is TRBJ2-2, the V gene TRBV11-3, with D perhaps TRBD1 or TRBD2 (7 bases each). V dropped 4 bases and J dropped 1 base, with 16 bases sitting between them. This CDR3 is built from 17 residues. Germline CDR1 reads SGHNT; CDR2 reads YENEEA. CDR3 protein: CASSYQTGRGNTGELFF. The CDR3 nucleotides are TGTGCCAGCAGCTATCAGACAGGGAGGGGGAACACCGGGGAGCTGTTTTTT.

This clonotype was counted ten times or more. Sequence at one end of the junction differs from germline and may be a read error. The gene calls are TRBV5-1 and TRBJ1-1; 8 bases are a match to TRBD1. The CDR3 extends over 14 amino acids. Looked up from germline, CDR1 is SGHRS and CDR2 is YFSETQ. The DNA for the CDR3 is TGTGCCAGCAGCTCAGGACAGGGAGGAACTGAAGCTTTCTTT. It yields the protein CASSSGQGGTEAFF.

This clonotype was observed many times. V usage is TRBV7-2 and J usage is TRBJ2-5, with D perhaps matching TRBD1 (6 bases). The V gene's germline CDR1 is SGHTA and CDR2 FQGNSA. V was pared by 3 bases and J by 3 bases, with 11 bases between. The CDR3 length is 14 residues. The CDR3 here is CASSFQAGEETQYF. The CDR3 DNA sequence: TGTGCCAGCAGCTTCCAGGCAGGGGAAGAGACCCAGTACTTC. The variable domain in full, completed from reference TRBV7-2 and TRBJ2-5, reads GAGVSQSPSNKVTEKGKDVELRCDPISGHTALYWYRQSLGQGLEFLIYFQGNSAPDKSGLPSDRFSAERTGGSVSTLTIQRTQQEDSAVYLCASSFQAGEETQYFGPGTRLLVL.

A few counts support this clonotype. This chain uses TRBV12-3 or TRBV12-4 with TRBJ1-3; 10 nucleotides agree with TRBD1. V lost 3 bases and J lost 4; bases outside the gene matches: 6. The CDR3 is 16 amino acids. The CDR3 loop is CASSFRTGGPGNTIYF. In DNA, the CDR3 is TGTGCCAGCAGTTTTAGGACAGGGGGACCGGGAAACACCATATATTTT.

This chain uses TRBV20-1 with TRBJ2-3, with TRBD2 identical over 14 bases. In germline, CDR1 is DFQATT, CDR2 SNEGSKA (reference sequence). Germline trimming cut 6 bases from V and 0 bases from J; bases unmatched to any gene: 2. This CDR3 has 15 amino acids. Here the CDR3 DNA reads TGCAGTGCCGGACTAGCGGGGGGTAGCACAGATACGCAGTATTTT. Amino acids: CSAGLAGGSTDTQYF.

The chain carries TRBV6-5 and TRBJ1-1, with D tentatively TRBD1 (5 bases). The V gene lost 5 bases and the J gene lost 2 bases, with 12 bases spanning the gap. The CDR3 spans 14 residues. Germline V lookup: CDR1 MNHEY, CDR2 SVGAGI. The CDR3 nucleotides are TGTGCCAGCAGTGACCCAGGGCTCAACACTGAAGCTTTCTTT. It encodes CASSDPGLNTEAFF.

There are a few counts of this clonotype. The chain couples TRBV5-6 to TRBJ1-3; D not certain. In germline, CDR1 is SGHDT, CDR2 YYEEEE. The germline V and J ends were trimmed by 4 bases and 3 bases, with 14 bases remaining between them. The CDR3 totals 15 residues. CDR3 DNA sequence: TGTGCCAGCAGCCGCGTGGCAGGACGTGGAAACACCATATATTTT. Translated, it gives CASSRVAGRGNTIYF.

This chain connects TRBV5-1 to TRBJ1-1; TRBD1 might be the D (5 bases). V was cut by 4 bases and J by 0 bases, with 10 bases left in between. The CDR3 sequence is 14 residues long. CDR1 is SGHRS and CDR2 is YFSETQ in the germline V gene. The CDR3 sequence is CASSALTVNTEAFF. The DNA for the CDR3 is TGCGCCAGCAGCGCCCTGACAGTGAACACTGAAGCTTTCTTT. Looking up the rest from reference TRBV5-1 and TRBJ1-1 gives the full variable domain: KAGVTQTPRYLIKTRGQQVTLSCSPISGHRSVSWYQQTPGQGLQFLFEYFSETQRNKGNFPGRFSGRQFSNSRSEMNVSTLELGDSALYLCASSALTVNTEAFFGQGTRLTVV.

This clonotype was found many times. CDR3: CASSLTRITSHPWGYTF. CDR3 nucleotides: TGTGCCAGCAGCCTGACACGAATCACCTCGCACCCTTGGGGCTACACCTTC. The rearrangement links TRBV2 to TRBJ1-2; D unresolved. The germline V gene encodes CDR1 SNHLY and CDR2 FYNNEI. The CDR3 is 17 residues long. V lost 6 bases and J lost 8, with 28 bases in between.

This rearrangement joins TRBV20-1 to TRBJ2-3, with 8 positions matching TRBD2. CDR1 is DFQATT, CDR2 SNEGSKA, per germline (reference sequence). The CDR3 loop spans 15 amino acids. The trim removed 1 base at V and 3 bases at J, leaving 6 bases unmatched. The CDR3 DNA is TGCAGTGCTAGAGGCCGGGGGGGGAAAACAGATACGCAGTATTTT. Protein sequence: CSARGRGGKTDTQYF.